This TCR beta chain was found in a study of blood T cell repertoires in COVID-19. On the study more broadly: The United States, Italy and Spain were the sources of the acute and convalescent COVID-19 samples.

The germline V gene has CDR1 MNHNY and CDR2 SVGAGI (reference sequence). The CDR3 loop spans 13 amino acids. Trimming pared 5 bases from V and 10 bases from J, leaving 16 bases between. The table came from immunoSEQ multiplex PCR; TCRdb's copy has only in-frame clones and leaves some out. This table holds about 98,000 clones, 86% found once. This clonotype was sampled from a man aged 45-65 years with acute or convalescent COVID-19. The specimen was peripheral blood. The chain joins TRBV6-6 to TRBJ2-3; maybe TRBD2 (6 bases). CDR3: CASSPRDFGAQYF. As DNA, the CDR3 is TGTGCCAGCAGTCCGCGGGACTTCGGGGCGCAGTATTTT.